This TCR beta chain is drawn from a study of blood T cell repertoires in COVID-19 (TCRdb year 2020). Concerning the study at large: The collaborator samples originated in the United States, Italy and Spain and spanned the acute and convalescent phases of COVID-19. The material from the prospective study consisted of cDNA or gDNA derived from T cells, B-cell-depleted T cells, or PBMCs. The dataset comprised deeply sampled blood TCRbeta repertoires from subjects exposed to, actively infected with, or recovered from COVID-19. The repertoires were released in a freely available public database intended as a resource for research on the immune response to SARS-CoV-2. Samples were obtained from the ongoing ImmuneRACE study (first 160 participants) and from 1,200 or so subjects provided by 6 global collaborators. A de-identified subject ID, COVID-19 status, age in years and sex were almost always included in the sample metadata. Where HLA class I and class II types were available, the types were taken from metadata supplied by the sample provider, not from assay-based typing.

Points the paper makes about the study in general: Clinical and demographic metadata were provided uncurated, with the amount varying by source and participant.

This clone was detected a few times. The antigen it binds to is not known. Base quality data are lacking; no much larger clone is found one base away. Counted from cysteine to phenylalanine, this CDR3 has 13 amino acids. Just CDR3 DNA is preserved here, 39 bases in frame from base 1. V trim: 6 bases; J trim: 8 bases; unmatched bases: 5. TCRbeta CDR3 regions were amplified from genomic DNA using the immunoSEQ Assay, a bias-controlled multiplex PCR. In the source study's methods: Within the assay, amplification of reference gene primers was used to estimate how many nucleated cells each sample contained. To quantify the absolute abundance of each unique TCRbeta CDR3 rearrangement, sequence reads were collapsed and filtered. For each sample, productive Simpson clonality was calculated as the square root of Simpson's diversity index across productive rearrangements. Here the immuneACCESS table is served through TCRdb, limited to in-frame sequences with V and J called. Missing clones are a known gap in these copies; in checked studies unresolved V genes cover under half, and the rest lacks a known reason. The V and J calls and clone size come from that table; D and trimming were worked out from the DNA. The table for this sample lists 60,000 to 75,000 clones; more than 75% of them were counted only once. The ten largest clonotypes hold around 6.3% of the sample.

The collaborating institutions used their own protocols to collect whole blood in K2EDTA tubes. For TCRbeta analysis, collaborator samples were shipped as frozen whole blood, as isolated PBMCs, or as DNA extracted from either sample type. The sequence links TRBV12-3 or TRBV12-4 to TRBJ1-4; 8 of the junction bases match TRBD1. The TCR originated in a man between 60 and 70 years old with acute or convalescent COVID-19. The material sequenced was peripheral blood. The CDR3 protein: CASRQGAEEKLFF. The DNA sequence follows: TGTGCCAGCAGGCAGGGGGCCGAGGAAAAACTGTTTTTT.